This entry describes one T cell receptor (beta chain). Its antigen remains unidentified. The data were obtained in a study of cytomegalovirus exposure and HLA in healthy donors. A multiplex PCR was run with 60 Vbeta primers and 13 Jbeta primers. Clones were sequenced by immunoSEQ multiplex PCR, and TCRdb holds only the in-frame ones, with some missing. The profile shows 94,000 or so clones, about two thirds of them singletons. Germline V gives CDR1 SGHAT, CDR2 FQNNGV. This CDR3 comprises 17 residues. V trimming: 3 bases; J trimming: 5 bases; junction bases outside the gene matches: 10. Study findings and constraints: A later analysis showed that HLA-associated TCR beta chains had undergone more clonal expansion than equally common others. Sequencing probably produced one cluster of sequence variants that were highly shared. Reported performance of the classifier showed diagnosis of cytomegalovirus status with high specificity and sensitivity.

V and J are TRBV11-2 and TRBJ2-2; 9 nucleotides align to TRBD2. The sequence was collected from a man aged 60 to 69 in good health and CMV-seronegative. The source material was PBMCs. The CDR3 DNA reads TGTGCCAGCAGCTTCTGGAGTGCGGGAGGGAGGACCGGGGAGCTGTTTTTT. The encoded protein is CASSFWSAGGRTGELFF.